The clone carrying this TCR beta chain has more than one count but fewer than ten. Its antigen is not identified. Just one base apart from a much larger clone, this may be a read error. The CDR3 is 14 residues long. It was on clinical symptoms, serum thyroxine, TRAb, thyroid ultrasound and orbital computed tomography that diagnosis relied. This record belongs to a study of Graves' ophthalmopathy and Graves' hyperthyroidism. Whole-study context: Specimen type is peripheral blood, obtained at initial diagnosis before any treatment. Study-wide results and limits: With roughly 65% sensitivity and 72% to 80% specificity, the model predicted ophthalmopathy progression. Sensitivity reached 85% to 90% and specificity approximately 81% for a 13-signature model separating ophthalmopathy from stable hyperthyroidism.

RNA transcripts were the source from which TCR beta CDR3 regions were amplified. Following a first-round RT-PCR that used HTBI primers, a second-round multiplex PCR was carried out. TCRdb analysed the multiplex PCR reads with MiXCR anew, one entry per CDR3 protein. Of approximately 210,000 distinct CDR3 sequences in the sample, roughly 21% are singletons; the top ten hold roughly 44%. The rearrangement joins TRBV12-3 or TRBV12-4 to TRBJ2-4; D is perhaps TRBD1 (5 bases). Sample: peripheral blood. The sequence was collected from a woman between 50 and 59 years old with Graves' ophthalmopathy. CDR3 bases: TGTGCCAGCAGTTTAAGGGGCTTCCAAAACATTAAGTACTTC. Translated: CASSLRGFQNIKYF.